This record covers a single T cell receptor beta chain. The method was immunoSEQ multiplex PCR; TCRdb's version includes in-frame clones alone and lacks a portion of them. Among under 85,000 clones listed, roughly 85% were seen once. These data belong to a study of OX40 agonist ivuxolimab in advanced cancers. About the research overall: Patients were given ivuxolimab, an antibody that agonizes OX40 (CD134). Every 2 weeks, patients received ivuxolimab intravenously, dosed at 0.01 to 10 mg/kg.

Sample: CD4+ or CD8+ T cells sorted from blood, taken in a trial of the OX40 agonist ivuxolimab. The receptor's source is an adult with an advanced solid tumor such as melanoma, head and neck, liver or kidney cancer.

CDR3 sequence reads: CASSQDTRAMEQYF. Written as DNA, the CDR3 is TGTGCCAGCAGCCAGGACACGCGGGCCATGGAGCAGTACTTC. The chain combines TRBV5-5 with TRBJ2-7, with D perhaps given as TRBD1 or TRBD2 (5 bases each). The V end lost 4 bases, the J end lost 7 bases, and 18 bases lay between the germline ends. CDR1 SGHKS and CDR2 YYEKEE come from the germline V gene (reference sequence). The length of the CDR3 is 14 residues.